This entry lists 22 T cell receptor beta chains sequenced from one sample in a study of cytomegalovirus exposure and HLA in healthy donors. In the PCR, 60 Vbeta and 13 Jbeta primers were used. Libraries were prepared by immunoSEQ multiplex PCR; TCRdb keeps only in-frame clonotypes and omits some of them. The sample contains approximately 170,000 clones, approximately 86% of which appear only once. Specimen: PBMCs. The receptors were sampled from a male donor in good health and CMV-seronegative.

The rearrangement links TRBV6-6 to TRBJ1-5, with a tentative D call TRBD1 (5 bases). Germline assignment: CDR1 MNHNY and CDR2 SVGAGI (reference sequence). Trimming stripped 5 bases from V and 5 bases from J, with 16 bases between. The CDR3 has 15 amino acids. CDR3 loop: CASSPLVGGDQPQHF. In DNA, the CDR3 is TGTGCCAGCAGTCCCCTCGTTGGGGGGGATCAGCCCCAGCATTTT.

The CDR3 nucleotides read TGTGCCAGTAGTACACAGGGGTTTAATTCACCCCTCCACTTT. Encoded protein: CASSTQGFNSPLHF. V usage is TRBV19 and J usage is TRBJ1-6; 7 nucleotides agree with TRBD1. CDR1 is LNHDA and CDR2 is SQIVND in the germline V gene (reference sequence). The trim removed 4 bases at V and 6 bases at J, leaving 3 bases unmatched. The CDR3 sequence is 14 residues long.

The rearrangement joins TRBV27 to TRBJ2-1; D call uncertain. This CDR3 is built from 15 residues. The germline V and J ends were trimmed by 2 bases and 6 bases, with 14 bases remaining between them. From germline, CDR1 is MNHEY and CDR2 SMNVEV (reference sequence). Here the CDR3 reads CASSLVKVTGNEQFF. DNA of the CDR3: TGTGCCAGCAGTTTAGTCAAGGTGACGGGCAATGAGCAGTTCTTC.

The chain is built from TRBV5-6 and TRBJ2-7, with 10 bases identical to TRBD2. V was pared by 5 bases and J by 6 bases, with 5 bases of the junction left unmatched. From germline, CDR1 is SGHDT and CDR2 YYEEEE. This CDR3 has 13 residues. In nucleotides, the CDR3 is TGTGCCAGCAGTCAGACTAGCGGGCGCGAGCAGTACTTC. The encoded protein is CASSQTSGREQYF.

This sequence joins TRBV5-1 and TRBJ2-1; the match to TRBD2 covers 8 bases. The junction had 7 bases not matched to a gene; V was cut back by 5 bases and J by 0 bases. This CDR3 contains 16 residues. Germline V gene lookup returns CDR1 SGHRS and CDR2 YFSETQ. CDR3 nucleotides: TGCGCCAGCAGATCCTCGGGGACTAGCTCCTACAATGAGCAGTTCTTC. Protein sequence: CASRSSGTSSYNEQFF.

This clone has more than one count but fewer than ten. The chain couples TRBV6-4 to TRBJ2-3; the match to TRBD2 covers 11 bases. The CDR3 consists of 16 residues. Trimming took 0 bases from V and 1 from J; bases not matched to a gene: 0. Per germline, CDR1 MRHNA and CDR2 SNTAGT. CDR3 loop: CASSDSSGRGTDTQYF. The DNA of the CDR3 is TGTGCCAGCAGTGACTCTAGCGGGAGGGGCACAGATACGCAGTATTTT.

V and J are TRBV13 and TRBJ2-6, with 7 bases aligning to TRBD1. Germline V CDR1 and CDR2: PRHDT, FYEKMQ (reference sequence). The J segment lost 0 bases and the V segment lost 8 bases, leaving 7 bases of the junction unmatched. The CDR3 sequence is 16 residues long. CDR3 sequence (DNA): TGTGCCAGCTTCCGAGGGGGCACCTCTGGGGCCAACGTCCTGACTTTC. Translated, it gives CASFRGGTSGANVLTF.

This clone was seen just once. DNA for the CDR3: TGTGCCAGCAGTTTAACACCTAACTATGGCTACACCTTC. It specifies CASSLTPNYGYTF. The chain employs TRBV2 and TRBJ1-2; no definite D call. V lost 5 bases, J lost 0 bases, and 7 bases lay in between. The CDR3 contains 13 residues. Germline V gene sequence: CDR1 SNHLY, CDR2 FYNNEI.

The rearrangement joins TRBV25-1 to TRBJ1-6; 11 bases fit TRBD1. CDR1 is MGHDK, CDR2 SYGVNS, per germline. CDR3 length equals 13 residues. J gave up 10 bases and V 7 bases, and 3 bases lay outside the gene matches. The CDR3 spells CASTRTGGSPLHF. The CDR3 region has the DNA TGTGCCAGCACCCGGACAGGGGGCTCACCCCTCCACTTT.

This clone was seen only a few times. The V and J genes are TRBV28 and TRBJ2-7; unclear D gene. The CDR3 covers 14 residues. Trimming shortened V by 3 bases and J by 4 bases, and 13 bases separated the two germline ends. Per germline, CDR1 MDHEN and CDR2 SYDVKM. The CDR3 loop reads CASSFVGGVYEQYF. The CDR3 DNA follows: TGTGCCAGCAGTTTTGTTGGTGGAGTATACGAGCAGTACTTC.

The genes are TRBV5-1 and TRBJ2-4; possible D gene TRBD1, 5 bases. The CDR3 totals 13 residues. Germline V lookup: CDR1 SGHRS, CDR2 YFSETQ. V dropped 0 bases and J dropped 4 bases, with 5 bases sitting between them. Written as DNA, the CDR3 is TGCGCCAGCAGCTTGGAGGGGAAAAACATTCAGTACTTC. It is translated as CASSLEGKNIQYF.

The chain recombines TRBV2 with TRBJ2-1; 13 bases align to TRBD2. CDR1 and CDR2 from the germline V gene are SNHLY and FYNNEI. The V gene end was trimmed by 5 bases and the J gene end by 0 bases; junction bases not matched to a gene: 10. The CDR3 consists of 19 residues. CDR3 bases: TGTGCCAGCAGTCGACGGGGTACTAGCGGGAGGGCCTCCTACAATGAGCAGTTCTTC. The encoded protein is CASSRRGTSGRASYNEQFF.

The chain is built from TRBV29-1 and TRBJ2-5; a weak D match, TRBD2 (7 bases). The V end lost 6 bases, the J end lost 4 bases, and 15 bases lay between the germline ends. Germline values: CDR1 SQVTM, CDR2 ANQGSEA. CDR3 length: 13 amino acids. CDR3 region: CSVGGGGAETQYF. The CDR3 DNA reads TGCAGCGTGGGAGGGGGGGGCGCAGAGACCCAGTACTTC.

The CDR3 DNA is TGTGCCAGCAGCCCGGCGGGGGGGGACTATGGCTACACCTTC. Translated, it gives CASSPAGGDYGYTF. V usage is TRBV7-2 and J usage is TRBJ1-2; maybe TRBD1 (5 bases). The V end lost 5 bases, the J end lost 3 bases, and 13 bases lay between the germline ends. CDR3 length: 14 amino acids. From germline, CDR1 is SGHTA and CDR2 FQGNSA.

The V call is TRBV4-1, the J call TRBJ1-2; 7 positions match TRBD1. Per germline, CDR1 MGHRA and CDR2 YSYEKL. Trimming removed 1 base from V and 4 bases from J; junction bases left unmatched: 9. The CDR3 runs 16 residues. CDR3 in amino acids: CASSQVLAGGIYGYTF. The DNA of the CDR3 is TGCGCCAGCAGCCAAGTCTTGGCAGGGGGGATCTATGGCTACACCTTC.

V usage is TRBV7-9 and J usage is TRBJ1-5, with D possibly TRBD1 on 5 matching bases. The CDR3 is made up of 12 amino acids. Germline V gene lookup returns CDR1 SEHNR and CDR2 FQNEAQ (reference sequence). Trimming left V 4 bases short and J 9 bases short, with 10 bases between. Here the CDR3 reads CASSSGTGPQHF. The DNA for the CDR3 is TGTGCCAGCAGCTCCGGAACAGGGCCCCAGCATTTT.

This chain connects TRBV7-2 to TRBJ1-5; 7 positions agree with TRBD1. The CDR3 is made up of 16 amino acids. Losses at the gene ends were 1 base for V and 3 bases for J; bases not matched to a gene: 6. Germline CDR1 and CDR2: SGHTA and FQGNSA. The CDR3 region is CASSLVAGQINQPQHF. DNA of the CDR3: TGTGCCAGCAGCTTAGTGGCGGGACAGATCAATCAGCCCCAGCATTTT.

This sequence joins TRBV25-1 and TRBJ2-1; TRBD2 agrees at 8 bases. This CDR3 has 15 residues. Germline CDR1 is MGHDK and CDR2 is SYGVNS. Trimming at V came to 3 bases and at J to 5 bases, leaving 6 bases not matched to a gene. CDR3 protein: CASSDKRGPHNEQFF. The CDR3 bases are TGTGCCAGCAGTGATAAGCGGGGGCCCCACAATGAGCAGTTCTTC.

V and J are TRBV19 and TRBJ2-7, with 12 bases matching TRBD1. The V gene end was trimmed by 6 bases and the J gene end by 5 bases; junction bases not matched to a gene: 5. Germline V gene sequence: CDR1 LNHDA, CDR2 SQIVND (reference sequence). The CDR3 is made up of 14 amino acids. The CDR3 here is CASSIRDRGHEQYF. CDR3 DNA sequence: TGTGCCAGTAGCATCCGGGACAGGGGGCACGAGCAGTACTTC.

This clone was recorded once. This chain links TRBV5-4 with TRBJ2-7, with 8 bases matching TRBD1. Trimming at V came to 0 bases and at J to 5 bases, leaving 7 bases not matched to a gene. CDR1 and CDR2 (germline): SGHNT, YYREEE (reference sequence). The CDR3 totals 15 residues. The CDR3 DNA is TGTGCCAGCAGCTTGGTCGTGGCAGGGGGCCACGAGCAGTACTTC. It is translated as CASSLVVAGGHEQYF.

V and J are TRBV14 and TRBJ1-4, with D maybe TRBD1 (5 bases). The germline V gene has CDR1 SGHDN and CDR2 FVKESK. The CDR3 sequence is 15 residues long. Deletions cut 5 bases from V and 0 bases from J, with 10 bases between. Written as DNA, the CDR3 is TGTGCCAGCAGCGGCCTAGGGGCAACTAATGAAAAACTGTTTTTT. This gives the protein CASSGLGATNEKLFF.

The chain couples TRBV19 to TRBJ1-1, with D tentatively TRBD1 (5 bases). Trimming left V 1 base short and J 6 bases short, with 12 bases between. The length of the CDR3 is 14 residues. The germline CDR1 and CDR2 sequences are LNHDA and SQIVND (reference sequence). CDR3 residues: CASSIAAGFPEAFF. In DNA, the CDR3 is TGTGCCAGTAGTATAGCGGCAGGGTTCCCTGAAGCTTTCTTT.